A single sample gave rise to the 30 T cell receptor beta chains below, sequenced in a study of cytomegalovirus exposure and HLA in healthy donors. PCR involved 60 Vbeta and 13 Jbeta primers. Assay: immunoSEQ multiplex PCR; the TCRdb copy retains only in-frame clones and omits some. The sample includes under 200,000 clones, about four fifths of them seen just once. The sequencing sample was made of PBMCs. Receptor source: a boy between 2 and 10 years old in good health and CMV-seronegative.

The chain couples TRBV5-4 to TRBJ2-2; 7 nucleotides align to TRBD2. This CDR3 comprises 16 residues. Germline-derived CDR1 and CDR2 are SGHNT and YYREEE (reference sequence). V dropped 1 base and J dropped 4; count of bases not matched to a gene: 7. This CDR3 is CASSLWLAASTGELFF. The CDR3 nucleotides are TGTGCCAGCAGCTTGTGGCTAGCGGCTAGCACCGGGGAGCTGTTTTTT. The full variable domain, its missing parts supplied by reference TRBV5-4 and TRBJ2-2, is ETGVTQSPTHLIKTRGQQVTLRCSSQSGHNTVSWYQQALGQGPQFIFQYYREEENGRGNFPPRFSGLQFPNYSSELNVNALELDDSALYLCASSLWLAASTGELFFGEGSRLTVL.

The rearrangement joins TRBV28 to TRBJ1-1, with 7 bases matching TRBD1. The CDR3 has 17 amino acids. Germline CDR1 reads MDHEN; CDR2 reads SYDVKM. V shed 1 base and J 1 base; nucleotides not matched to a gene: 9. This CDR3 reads CASSLFPMDRWNTEAFF. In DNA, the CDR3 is TGTGCCAGCAGTTTATTCCCAATGGACAGGTGGAACACTGAAGCTTTCTTT.

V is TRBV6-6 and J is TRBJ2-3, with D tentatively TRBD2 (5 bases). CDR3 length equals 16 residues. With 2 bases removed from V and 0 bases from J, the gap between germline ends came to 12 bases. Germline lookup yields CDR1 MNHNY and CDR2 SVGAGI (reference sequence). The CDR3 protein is CASSYGWRGSTDTQYF. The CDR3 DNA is TGTGCCAGCAGTTACGGCTGGCGAGGGAGCACAGATACGCAGTATTTT.

The CDR3 DNA sequence: TGTGCCAGCAGTTATATTGCGGGAGGGCCTGTGGAGCAGTACTTC. Its protein is CASSYIAGGPVEQYF. The rearrangement links TRBV6-6 to TRBJ2-7, with TRBD2 identical over 9 bases. This CDR3 has 15 residues. Germline loops: CDR1 MNHNY, CDR2 SVGAGI (reference sequence). V was clipped by 3 bases and J by 7 bases; unmatched bases: 10.

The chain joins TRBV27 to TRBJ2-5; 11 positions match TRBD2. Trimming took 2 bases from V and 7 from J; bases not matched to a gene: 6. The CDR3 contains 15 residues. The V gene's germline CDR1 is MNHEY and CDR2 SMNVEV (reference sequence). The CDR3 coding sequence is TGTGCCAGCAGTTTAGCGCTAGCGGGAGGTGTGACCCAGTACTTC. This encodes CASSLALAGGVTQYF.

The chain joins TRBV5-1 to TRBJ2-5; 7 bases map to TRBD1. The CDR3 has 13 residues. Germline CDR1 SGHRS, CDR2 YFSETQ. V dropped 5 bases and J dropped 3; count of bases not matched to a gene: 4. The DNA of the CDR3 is TGCGCCAGCAGGGGGACAGCTAAAGAGACCCAGTACTTC. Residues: CASRGTAKETQYF.

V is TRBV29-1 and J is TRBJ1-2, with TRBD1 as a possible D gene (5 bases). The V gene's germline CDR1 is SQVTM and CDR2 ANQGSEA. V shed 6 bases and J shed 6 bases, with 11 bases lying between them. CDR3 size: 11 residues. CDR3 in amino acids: CSVGNRNGYTF. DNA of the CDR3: TGCAGCGTGGGAAACAGGAATGGCTACACCTTC. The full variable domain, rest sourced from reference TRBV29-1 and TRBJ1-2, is SAVISQKPSRDICQRGTSLTIQCQVDSQVTMMFWYRQQPGQSLTLIATANQGSEATYESGFVIDKFPISRPNLTFSTLTVSNMSPEDSSIYLCSVGNRNGYTFGSGTRLTVV.

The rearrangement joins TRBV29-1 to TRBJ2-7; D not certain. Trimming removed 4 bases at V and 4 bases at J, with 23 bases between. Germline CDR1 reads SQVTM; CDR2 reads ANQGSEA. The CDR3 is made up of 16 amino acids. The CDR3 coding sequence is TGCAGCGTTGGGGTATTATGGGTCGCAGGAACTTACGAGCAGTACTTC. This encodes CSVGVLWVAGTYEQYF.

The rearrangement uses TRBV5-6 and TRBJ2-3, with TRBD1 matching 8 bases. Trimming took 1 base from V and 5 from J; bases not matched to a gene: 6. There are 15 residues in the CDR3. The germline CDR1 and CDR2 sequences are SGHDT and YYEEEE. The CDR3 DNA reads TGTGCCAGCAGCTTGTCAGGGGGCGCCGGAGATACGCAGTATTTT. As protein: CASSLSGGAGDTQYF. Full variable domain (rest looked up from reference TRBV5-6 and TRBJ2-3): DAGVTQSPTHLIKTRGQQVTLRCSPKSGHDTVSWYQQALGQGPQFIFQYYEEEERQRGNFPDRFSGHQFPNYSSELNVNALLLGDSALYLCASSLSGGAGDTQYFGPGTRLTVL.

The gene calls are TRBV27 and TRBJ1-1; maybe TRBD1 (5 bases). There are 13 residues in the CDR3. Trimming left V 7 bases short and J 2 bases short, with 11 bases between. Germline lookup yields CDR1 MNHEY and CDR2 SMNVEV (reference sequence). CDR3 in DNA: TGTGCCAGCATGCGGGGCATCAACACTGAAGCTTTCTTT. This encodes CASMRGINTEAFF.

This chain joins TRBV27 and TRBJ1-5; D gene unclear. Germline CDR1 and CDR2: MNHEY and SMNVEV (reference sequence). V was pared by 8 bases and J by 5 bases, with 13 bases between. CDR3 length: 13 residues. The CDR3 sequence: CASAPREDQPQHF. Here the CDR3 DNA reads TGTGCCAGCGCCCCGAGGGAGGATCAGCCCCAGCATTTT.

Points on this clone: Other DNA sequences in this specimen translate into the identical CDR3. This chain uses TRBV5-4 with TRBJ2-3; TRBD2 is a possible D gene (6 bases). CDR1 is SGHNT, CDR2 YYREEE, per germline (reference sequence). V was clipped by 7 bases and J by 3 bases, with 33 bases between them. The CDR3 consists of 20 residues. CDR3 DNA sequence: TGTGCCAGCTTCCTAAGCCCTCTAGGACTACAAAGCGGGTTTACAGATACGCAGTATTTT. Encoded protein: CASFLSPLGLQSGFTDTQYF.

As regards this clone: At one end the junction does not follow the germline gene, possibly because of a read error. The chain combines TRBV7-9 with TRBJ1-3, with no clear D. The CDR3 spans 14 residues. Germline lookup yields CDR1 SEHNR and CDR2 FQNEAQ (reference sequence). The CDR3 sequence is CALSSLTNGSTIYF. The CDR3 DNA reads TGTGCACTCTCCTCCCTTACTAATGGAAGCACCATATATTTT. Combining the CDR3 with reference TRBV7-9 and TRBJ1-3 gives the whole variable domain DTGVSQNPRHKITKRGQNVTFRCDPISEHNRLYWYRQTLGQGPEFLTYFQNEAQLEKSRLLSDRFSAERPKGSFSTLEIQRTEQGDSAMYLCALSSLTNGSTIYFGEGSWLTVV.

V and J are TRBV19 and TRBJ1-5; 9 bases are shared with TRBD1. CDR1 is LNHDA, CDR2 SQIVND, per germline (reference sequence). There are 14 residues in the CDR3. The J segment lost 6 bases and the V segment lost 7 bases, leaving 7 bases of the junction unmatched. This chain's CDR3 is CASTGLQGAQPQHF. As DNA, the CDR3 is TGTGCCAGTACAGGGTTACAGGGGGCTCAGCCCCAGCATTTT.

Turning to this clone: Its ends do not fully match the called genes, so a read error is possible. CDR3 DNA sequence: TGTGCCAGCAGCCGCTCTGACTCCTTCCCCTTC. Translation: CASSRSDSFPF. The gene calls are TRBV28 and TRBJ1-2; D not resolved. Germline CDR1 reads MDHEN; CDR2 reads SYDVKM. The CDR3 has 11 residues.

For the CDR3, the DNA is TGTGCCAGCAGTTTAGACAATTGGAATCAGCCCCAGCATTTT. Translation: CASSLDNWNQPQHF. V is TRBV28 and J is TRBJ1-5; the D is unclear. V dropped 2 bases and J dropped 4 bases, with 9 bases sitting between them. The CDR3 is made up of 14 amino acids. Germline V lookup: CDR1 MDHEN, CDR2 SYDVKM.

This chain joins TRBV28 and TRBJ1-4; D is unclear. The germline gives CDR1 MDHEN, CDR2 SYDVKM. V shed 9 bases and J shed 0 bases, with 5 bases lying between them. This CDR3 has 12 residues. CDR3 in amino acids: CASYSTNEKLFF. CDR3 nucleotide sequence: TGTGCCAGTTATTCAACTAATGAAAAACTGTTTTTT.

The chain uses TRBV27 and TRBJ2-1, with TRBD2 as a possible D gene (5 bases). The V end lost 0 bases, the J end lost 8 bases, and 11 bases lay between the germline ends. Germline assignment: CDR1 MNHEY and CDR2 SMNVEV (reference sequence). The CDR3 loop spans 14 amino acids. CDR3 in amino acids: CASSLSRVGDEQFF. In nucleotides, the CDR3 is TGTGCCAGCAGTTTATCGAGGGTCGGCGATGAGCAGTTCTTC.

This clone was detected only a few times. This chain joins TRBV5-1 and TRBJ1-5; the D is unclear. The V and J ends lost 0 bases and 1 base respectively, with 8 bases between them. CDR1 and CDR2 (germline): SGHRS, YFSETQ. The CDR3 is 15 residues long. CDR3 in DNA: TGCGCCAGCAGCTTGGAGCCAGGAAGCAATCAGCCCCAGCATTTT. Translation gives CASSLEPGSNQPQHF.

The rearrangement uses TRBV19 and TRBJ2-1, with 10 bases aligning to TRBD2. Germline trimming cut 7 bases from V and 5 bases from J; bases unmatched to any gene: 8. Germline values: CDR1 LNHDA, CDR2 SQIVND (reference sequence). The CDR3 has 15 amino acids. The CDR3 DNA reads TGTGCCAGTATTGCCCTAGCGGGAGTCGACAATGAGCAGTTCTTC. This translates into CASIALAGVDNEQFF. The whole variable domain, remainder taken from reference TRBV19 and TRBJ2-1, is DGGITQSPKYLFRKEGQNVTLSCEQNLNHDAMYWYRQDPGQGLRLIYYSQIVNDFQKGDIAEGYSVSREKKESFPLTVTSAQKNPTAFYLCASIALAGVDNEQFFGPGTRLTVL.

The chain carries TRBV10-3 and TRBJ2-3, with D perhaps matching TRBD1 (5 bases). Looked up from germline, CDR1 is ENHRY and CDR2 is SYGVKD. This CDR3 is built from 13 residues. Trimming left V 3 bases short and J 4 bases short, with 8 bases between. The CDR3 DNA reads TGTGCCATCAGTGATACAGGTTCAGATACGCAGTATTTT. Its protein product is CAISDTGSDTQYF.

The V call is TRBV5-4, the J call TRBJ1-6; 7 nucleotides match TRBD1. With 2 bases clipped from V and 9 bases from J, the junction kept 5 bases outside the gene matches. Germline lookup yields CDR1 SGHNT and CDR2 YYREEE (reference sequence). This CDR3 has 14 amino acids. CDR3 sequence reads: CASSLGGLGSPLHF. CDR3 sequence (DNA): TGTGCCAGCAGCTTAGGGGGCCTGGGTTCACCCCTCCACTTT.

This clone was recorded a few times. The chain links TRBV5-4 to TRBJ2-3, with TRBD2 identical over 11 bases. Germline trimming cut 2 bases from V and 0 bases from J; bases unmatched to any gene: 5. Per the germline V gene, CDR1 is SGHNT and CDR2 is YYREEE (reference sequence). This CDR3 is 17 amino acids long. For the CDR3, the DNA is TGTGCCAGCAGCTTCTTAGCGGGAGGGCCTAGCACAGATACGCAGTATTTT. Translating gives CASSFLAGGPSTDTQYF.

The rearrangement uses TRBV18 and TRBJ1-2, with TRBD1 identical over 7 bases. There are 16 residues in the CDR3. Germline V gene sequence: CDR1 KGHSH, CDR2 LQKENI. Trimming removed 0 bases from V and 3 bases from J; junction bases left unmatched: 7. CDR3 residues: CASSPPLVGTDYGYTF. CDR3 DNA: TGTGCCAGCTCACCACCGTTGGTTGGGACAGACTATGGCTACACCTTC. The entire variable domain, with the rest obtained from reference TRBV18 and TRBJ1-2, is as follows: NAGVMQNPRHLVRRRGQEARLRCSPMKGHSHVYWYRQLPEEGLKFMVYLQKENIIDESGMPKERFSAEFPKEGPSILRIQQVVRGDSAAYFCASSPPLVGTDYGYTFGSGTRLTVV.

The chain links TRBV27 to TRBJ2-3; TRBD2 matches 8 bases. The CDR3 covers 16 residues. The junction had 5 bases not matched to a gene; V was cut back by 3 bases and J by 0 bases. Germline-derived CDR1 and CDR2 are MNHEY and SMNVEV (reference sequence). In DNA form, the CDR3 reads TGTGCCAGCAGTTTGAGCGGGAGTCGAAGCACAGATACGCAGTATTTT. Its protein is CASSLSGSRSTDTQYF.

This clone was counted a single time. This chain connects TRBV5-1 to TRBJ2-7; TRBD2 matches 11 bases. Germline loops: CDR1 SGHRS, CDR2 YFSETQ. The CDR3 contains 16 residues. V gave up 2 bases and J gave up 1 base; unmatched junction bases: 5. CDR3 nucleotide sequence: TGCGCCAGCAGCTTACTAGCGGGAGCCGCATCCTACGAGCAGTACTTC. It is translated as CASSLLAGAASYEQYF.

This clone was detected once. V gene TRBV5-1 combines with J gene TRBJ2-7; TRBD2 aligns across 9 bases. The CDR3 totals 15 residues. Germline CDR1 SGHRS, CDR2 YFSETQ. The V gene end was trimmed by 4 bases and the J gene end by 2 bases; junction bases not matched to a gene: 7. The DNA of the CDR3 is TGCGCCAGCAGCAAAAGGACTAGCGCGCCCTACGAGCAGTACTTC. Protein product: CASSKRTSAPYEQYF.

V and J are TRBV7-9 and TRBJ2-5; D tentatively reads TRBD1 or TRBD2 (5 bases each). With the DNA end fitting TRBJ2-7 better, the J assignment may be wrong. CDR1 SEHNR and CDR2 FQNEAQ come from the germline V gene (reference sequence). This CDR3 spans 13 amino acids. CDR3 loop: CASSLDPGHEQYF. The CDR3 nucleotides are TGTGCCAGCAGCTTAGATCCGGGACACGAGCAGTACTTC.

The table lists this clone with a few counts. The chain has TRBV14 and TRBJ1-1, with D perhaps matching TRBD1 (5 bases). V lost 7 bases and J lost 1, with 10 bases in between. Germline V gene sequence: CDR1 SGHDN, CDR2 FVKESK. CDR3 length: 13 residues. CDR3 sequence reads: CASTPGGNTEAFF. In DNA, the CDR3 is TGTGCCAGCACCCCGGGGGGGAACACTGAAGCTTTCTTT. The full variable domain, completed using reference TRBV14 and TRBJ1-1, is EAGVTQFPSHSVIEKGQTVTLRCDPISGHDNLYWYRRVMGKEIKFLLHFVKESKQDESGMPNNRFLAERTGGTYSTLKVQPAELEDSGVYFCASTPGGNTEAFFGQGTRLTVV.

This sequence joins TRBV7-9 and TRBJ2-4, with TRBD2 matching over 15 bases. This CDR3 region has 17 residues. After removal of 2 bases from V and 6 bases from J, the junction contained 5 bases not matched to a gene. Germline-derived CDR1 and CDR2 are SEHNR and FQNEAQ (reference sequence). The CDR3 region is CASSLRTSGRAPNIQYF. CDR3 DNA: TGTGCCAGCAGCTTAAGGACTAGCGGGAGGGCCCCAAACATTCAGTACTTC.